This is a list of T cell receptor beta chains from one sample in a study of cytomegalovirus exposure and HLA in healthy donors. TCRdb keeps only in-frame clones here, not all; method: immunoSEQ multiplex PCR. The table shows about 150,000 clones, with 77% occurring only once. Input material: PBMCs. These receptors were obtained from a young woman in good health and CMV-seropositive. Each CDR3 is given with its conserved first and last residue. The D gene is left open where the match is weak. Rows may omit the clone size; those that give it use once, few, many or a size class.

cdr3_nt: TGTGCCAGCAGTTCAGGGCGTTGGGGGCAGTTCTTC
cdr3_aa: CASSSGRWGQFF
clone_size: few
d_call: -
v_call: TRBV7-2
j_call: TRBJ2-1

cdr3_nt: TGTGCCAGCCCCCCGGCTAGTAACACCGGGGAGCTGTTTTTT
cdr3_aa: CASPPASNTGELFF
clone_size: -
d_call: -
v_call: TRBV11-2
j_call: TRBJ2-2

cdr3_nt: TGTGCCAGCAGTTACCTAAATGAGCAGTTCTTC
cdr3_aa: CASSYLNEQFF
clone_size: -
d_call: -
v_call: TRBV6-6
j_call: TRBJ2-1

cdr3_nt: TGTGCCAGCAGTTCCTCGACTATGTATGAGACCCAGTACTTC
cdr3_aa: CASSSSTMYETQYF
clone_size: -
d_call: -
v_call: TRBV6-6
j_call: TRBJ2-5

cdr3_nt: TGTGCCAGCAGTTACTGGGGCGGTTCTTCATATGGCTACACCTTC
cdr3_aa: CASSYWGGSSYGYTF
clone_size: few
d_call: -
v_call: TRBV6-5
j_call: TRBJ1-2

cdr3_nt: TGCGCCAGCAGCCAAGAGCAGGGGGCGGGCACTGAAGCTTTCTTT
cdr3_aa: CASSQEQGAGTEAFF
clone_size: -
d_call: TRBD1
v_call: TRBV4-1
j_call: TRBJ1-1

cdr3_nt: TGTGCCAGCAGTCTACAGGGGGAGAACACTAAAGCTTTCTTT
cdr3_aa: CASSLQGENTKAFF
clone_size: -
d_call: TRBD1
v_call: TRBV25-1
j_call: TRBJ1-1

cdr3_nt: TGCGCCAGCAGCTTGGGCGGGGAGCTCTACAATGAGCAGTTCTTC
cdr3_aa: CASSLGGELYNEQFF
clone_size: -
d_call: -
v_call: TRBV5-1
j_call: TRBJ2-1

cdr3_nt: TGTGCCAGCAGTTTGGCCGGACAGGGGTGGAAGACCCAGTACTTC
cdr3_aa: CASSLAGQGWKTQYF
clone_size: -
d_call: TRBD1
v_call: TRBV28
j_call: TRBJ2-5

cdr3_nt: TGTGCTAGTGGCCCTCTAGCGGGAGTGTCAGAGACCCAGTACTTC
cdr3_aa: CASGPLAGVSETQYF
clone_size: -
d_call: TRBD2
v_call: TRBV12-5
j_call: TRBJ2-5

cdr3_nt: TGTGCCTTCCAGGGGGCTGGCAATCAGCCCCAGCATTTT
cdr3_aa: CAFQGAGNQPQHF
clone_size: -
d_call: TRBD1
v_call: TRBV30
j_call: TRBJ1-5

cdr3_nt: TGTGCCAGTAGTATCCAAACCACTAGCGGGTACTACAATGAGCAGTTCTTC
cdr3_aa: CASSIQTTSGYYNEQFF
clone_size: few
d_call: TRBD2
v_call: TRBV19
j_call: TRBJ2-1

cdr3_nt: TGTGCCAGCAGCTTGGGAGGGCTCTACGAGCAGTACTTC
cdr3_aa: CASSLGGLYEQYF
clone_size: -
d_call: -
v_call: TRBV5-6
j_call: TRBJ2-7

cdr3_nt: TGCGCCAGCAGCTTGGCCGGGGTCCTAGCGGGAGGCACAGATACGCAGTATTTT
cdr3_aa: CASSLAGVLAGGTDTQYF
clone_size: -
d_call: TRBD2
v_call: TRBV5-1
j_call: TRBJ2-3

cdr3_nt: TGTGCCAGCAGTCATGGACAGGGGGGGTACGAGCAGTACTTC
cdr3_aa: CASSHGQGGYEQYF
clone_size: -
d_call: TRBD1
v_call: TRBV27
j_call: TRBJ2-7

cdr3_nt: TGTGCCAGCAGCTCGGGACTAAGCGGGAGCTCCTACGAGCAGTACTTC
cdr3_aa: CASSSGLSGSSYEQYF
clone_size: -
d_call: TRBD2
v_call: TRBV13
j_call: TRBJ2-7

cdr3_nt: TGTGCCAGCAGCGTAGGCGGGACTAGCGGGTCCTACGAGCAGTACTTC
cdr3_aa: CASSVGGTSGSYEQYF
clone_size: -
d_call: TRBD2
v_call: TRBV9
j_call: TRBJ2-7

cdr3_nt: TGTGCCAGCAGCCCCCCGGCGGGAGGGCCAACCGGGGAGCTGTTTTTT
cdr3_aa: CASSPPAGGPTGELFF
clone_size: -
d_call: TRBD2
v_call: TRBV5-4
j_call: TRBJ2-2

cdr3_nt: TGTGCCAGCAGCGCACGACTAGCGGGAGACTACGAGCAGTACTTC
cdr3_aa: CASSARLAGDYEQYF
clone_size: few
d_call: TRBD2
v_call: TRBV11-3
j_call: TRBJ2-7

cdr3_nt: TGTGCCTGGAATGGAGGGGCAGGGGGCTACGAGCAGTACTTC
cdr3_aa: CAWNGGAGGYEQYF
clone_size: -
d_call: -
v_call: TRBV30
j_call: TRBJ2-7

cdr3_nt: TGTGCCAGCAGTTCCCTACGCAGGGGGGATCAGCCCCAGCATTTT
cdr3_aa: CASSSLRRGDQPQHF
clone_size: -
d_call: TRBD1
v_call: TRBV6-5
j_call: TRBJ1-5

cdr3_nt: TGCGCCAGCAGTTGGGGGACAGGGCTTAACTATGGCTACACCTTC
cdr3_aa: CASSWGTGLNYGYTF
clone_size: -
d_call: TRBD1
v_call: TRBV5-1
j_call: TRBJ1-2

cdr3_nt: TGTGCCTGGAGAAGGCAGGGGGCCTCTGGGGCCAACGTCCTGACTTTC
cdr3_aa: CAWRRQGASGANVLTF
clone_size: -
d_call: TRBD1
v_call: TRBV30
j_call: TRBJ2-6

cdr3_nt: TGTGCCAGCAGCTTGGGGGGCCCCCCTGAGACCCAGTACTTC
cdr3_aa: CASSLGGPPETQYF
clone_size: -
d_call: -
v_call: TRBV5-5
j_call: TRBJ2-5

cdr3_nt: TGTGCCAGCAGTCCGGCGGGACAGATATCCTACGAGCAGTACTTC
cdr3_aa: CASSPAGQISYEQYF
clone_size: few
d_call: -
v_call: TRBV28
j_call: TRBJ2-7

cdr3_nt: TGTGCCTGGGGGGGGCGGGAGCGGGCTATCGGGATTCAGTTCTTC
cdr3_aa: CAWGGRERAIGIQFF
clone_size: -
d_call: -
v_call: TRBV30
j_call: TRBJ2-1

cdr3_nt: TGTGCCAGCAGCTTAGGTGGTGGGACAGGCATAGAAGCTTTCTTT
cdr3_aa: CASSLGGGTGIEAFF
clone_size: -
d_call: TRBD1
v_call: TRBV7-2
j_call: TRBJ1-1

cdr3_nt: TGTGCCAGCAGTCTCCCGGACAGAGCCACTGAAGCTTTCTTT
cdr3_aa: CASSLPDRATEAFF
clone_size: -
d_call: -
v_call: TRBV25-1
j_call: TRBJ1-1

cdr3_nt: TGTGCCAGCAGTCAGGACAGGGCCGTAGGAAACACCATATATTTT
cdr3_aa: CASSQDRAVGNTIYF
clone_size: few
d_call: TRBD1
v_call: TRBV25-1
j_call: TRBJ1-3

cdr3_nt: TGTGCCAGCAGCTTCCCAAACTCCTACGAGCAGTACTTC
cdr3_aa: CASSFPNSYEQYF
clone_size: -
d_call: -
v_call: TRBV5-5
j_call: TRBJ2-7

cdr3_nt: TGTGCCAGCAGGACCGGGACAGGGATCCCCTACGAGCAGTACTTC
cdr3_aa: CASRTGTGIPYEQYF
clone_size: -
d_call: TRBD1
v_call: TRBV27
j_call: TRBJ2-7

cdr3_nt: TGTGCCAGCAGCTTAGCGCGGGGCAGGGGGTCCTACGAGCAGTACTTC
cdr3_aa: CASSLARGRGSYEQYF
clone_size: -
d_call: -
v_call: TRBV7-7
j_call: TRBJ2-7

cdr3_nt: TGCGCCAGCAGCTCGGGACTTAGAGGGCCCGAGCAGTACTTC
cdr3_aa: CASSSGLRGPEQYF
clone_size: -
d_call: -
v_call: TRBV5-1
j_call: TRBJ2-7

cdr3_nt: TGCGCCAGCAGGCCGGGGACAGGGGGCTTCGATGAGCAGTTCTTC
cdr3_aa: CASRPGTGGFDEQFF
clone_size: -
d_call: TRBD1
v_call: TRBV5-1
j_call: TRBJ2-1

cdr3_nt: TGTGCCAGCAGCCTACAGGGGGACTTCTCCTACGAGCAGTACTTC
cdr3_aa: CASSLQGDFSYEQYF
clone_size: -
d_call: TRBD1
v_call: TRBV11-3
j_call: TRBJ2-7

cdr3_nt: TGCGCCAGCAGCCACGGGACAGCCGTGGGCTATGGCTACACCTTC
cdr3_aa: CASSHGTAVGYGYTF
clone_size: -
d_call: TRBD1
v_call: TRBV5-1
j_call: TRBJ1-2

cdr3_nt: TGTGCCAGCAGGTCTGGACAGGGGTATTCATATGGCTACACCTTC
cdr3_aa: CASRSGQGYSYGYTF
clone_size: -
d_call: TRBD1
v_call: TRBV27
j_call: TRBJ1-2

cdr3_nt: TGCGCCAGCAGCTTGGTGCCAGCGGGAGGGGCAGATACGCAGTATTTT
cdr3_aa: CASSLVPAGGADTQYF
clone_size: -
d_call: TRBD2
v_call: TRBV5-1
j_call: TRBJ2-3

cdr3_nt: TGTGCCAGCAGAGAACAACGAACTAGTGGGTTTGGTACGCAGTATTTT
cdr3_aa: CASREQRTSGFGTQYF
clone_size: -
d_call: -
v_call: TRBV2
j_call: TRBJ2-3

cdr3_nt: TGTGCCAGCACTACCTCCCGGGTCGCTATTTTCAATGAGCAGTTCTTC
cdr3_aa: CASTTSRVAIFNEQFF
clone_size: -
d_call: -
v_call: TRBV27
j_call: TRBJ2-1

cdr3_nt: TGTGCCAGCAGCCCGGACAGGGGGCGAGACTACGAGCAGTACTTC
cdr3_aa: CASSPDRGRDYEQYF
clone_size: -
d_call: TRBD1
v_call: TRBV5-6
j_call: TRBJ2-7

cdr3_nt: TGCGCCAGCAGCTCGACAGGGGGCGTCAATCAGCCCCAGCATTTT
cdr3_aa: CASSSTGGVNQPQHF
clone_size: -
d_call: TRBD1
v_call: TRBV5-1
j_call: TRBJ1-5

cdr3_nt: TGTGCCAGCAGACCACTGGGGGGTAAGGACACTGAAGCTTTCTTT
cdr3_aa: CASRPLGGKDTEAFF
clone_size: -
d_call: -
v_call: TRBV6-5
j_call: TRBJ1-1

cdr3_nt: TGTGCCAGCAGCCGGCCTCTAGCGGGTAACTACGAGCAGTACTTC
cdr3_aa: CASSRPLAGNYEQYF
clone_size: -
d_call: TRBD2
v_call: TRBV5-6
j_call: TRBJ2-7

cdr3_nt: TGCAGCGGGTGGACAGGGGACGAGCAGTACTTC
cdr3_aa: CSGWTGDEQYF
clone_size: -
d_call: TRBD1
v_call: TRBV29-1
j_call: TRBJ2-7

cdr3_nt: TGTGCCAGCAGCAAGGACAATCAAGAGACCCAGTACTTC
cdr3_aa: CASSKDNQETQYF
clone_size: -
d_call: -
v_call: TRBV11-2
j_call: TRBJ2-5

cdr3_nt: TGCAGCGTCAAAGGAGTTGGGGGCGCGGAGACCCAGTACTTC
cdr3_aa: CSVKGVGGAETQYF
clone_size: -
d_call: -
v_call: TRBV29-1
j_call: TRBJ2-5

cdr3_nt: TGTGCCTGGAGTGGGACTAGCTATAGCATTCAGTACTTC
cdr3_aa: CAWSGTSYSIQYF
clone_size: -
d_call: TRBD2
v_call: TRBV30
j_call: TRBJ2-4

cdr3_nt: TGTGCCAGCAGCCCGACAGGGACAGATACGCAGTATTTT
cdr3_aa: CASSPTGTDTQYF
clone_size: few
d_call: TRBD1
v_call: TRBV5-4
j_call: TRBJ2-3

cdr3_nt: TGCGCCAGCCTCCCGGATAGCGGTACAGATACGCAGTATTTT
cdr3_aa: CASLPDSGTDTQYF
clone_size: -
d_call: -
v_call: TRBV5-1
j_call: TRBJ2-3

cdr3_nt: TGTGCCAGCAGTTTCAGGCTAGCCGGGCCGGGGCAGTATTTT
cdr3_aa: CASSFRLAGPGQYF
clone_size: few
d_call: -
v_call: TRBV28
j_call: TRBJ2-3

cdr3_nt: TGCGCCAGCAGCCCAGGGACAGGGGGTGCTTACGAGCAGTACTTC
cdr3_aa: CASSPGTGGAYEQYF
clone_size: few
d_call: TRBD1
v_call: TRBV4-3
j_call: TRBJ2-7

cdr3_nt: TGTGCCAGCAGTCTGGACACACTCTCTGGGGCCAACGTCCTGACTTTC
cdr3_aa: CASSLDTLSGANVLTF
clone_size: -
d_call: -
v_call: TRBV28
j_call: TRBJ2-6

cdr3_nt: TGTGCCAGCAGTGGACAGGAAAATCAGCCCCAGCATTTT
cdr3_aa: CASSGQENQPQHF
clone_size: -
d_call: -
v_call: TRBV2
j_call: TRBJ1-5

cdr3_nt: TGTGCCAGCAGCGTAGATCAGGTGCCCTGGGACACTGAAGCTTTCTTT
cdr3_aa: CASSVDQVPWDTEAFF
clone_size: -
d_call: -
v_call: TRBV9
j_call: TRBJ1-1

cdr3_nt: TGTGCCAGCAGTGAGGAAGGAGATCAGCCCCAGCATTTT
cdr3_aa: CASSEEGDQPQHF
clone_size: once
d_call: -
v_call: TRBV2
j_call: TRBJ1-5

cdr3_nt: TGCGCCAGCAGCTTGGCCGTTGTGGGGGCCAACGTCCTGACTTTC
cdr3_aa: CASSLAVVGANVLTF
clone_size: -
d_call: -
v_call: TRBV5-1
j_call: TRBJ2-6